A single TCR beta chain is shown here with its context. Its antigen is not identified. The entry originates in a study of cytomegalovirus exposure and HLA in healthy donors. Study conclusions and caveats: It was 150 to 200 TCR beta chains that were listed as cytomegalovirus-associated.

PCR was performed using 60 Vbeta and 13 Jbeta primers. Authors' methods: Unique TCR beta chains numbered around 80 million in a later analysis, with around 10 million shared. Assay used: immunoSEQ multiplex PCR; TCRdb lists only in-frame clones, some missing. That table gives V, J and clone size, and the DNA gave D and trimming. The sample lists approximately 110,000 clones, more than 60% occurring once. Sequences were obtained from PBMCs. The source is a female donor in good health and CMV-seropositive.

The CDR3: CASSITSGYTGELFF. DNA for the CDR3: TGTGCCAGTAGTATAACTAGCGGCTACACCGGGGAGCTGTTTTTT. The chain has TRBV19 and TRBJ2-2, with 8 positions matching TRBD2. Germline assignment: CDR1 LNHDA and CDR2 SQIVND (reference sequence). This CDR3 is 15 amino acids long. The junction had 2 bases not matched to a gene; V was cut back by 2 bases and J by 3 bases.